What follows are 26 T cell receptor beta chains derived from one specimen sequenced in a study of cytomegalovirus exposure and HLA in healthy donors. The PCR contained 60 Vbeta and 13 Jbeta primers. Only in-frame clones appear in the TCRdb table, and some are missing; sequencing was by immunoSEQ multiplex PCR. The sample records about 180,000 clones, approximately 85% being singletons. The sequencing sample was made of PBMCs. The receptors come from a girl aged 10 to 17 in good health and CMV-seropositive.

This clone turned up a few times. The V gene is TRBV11-2, the J gene TRBJ1-1, with 9 bases identical to TRBD1. The V segment lost 4 bases and the J segment 1 base; nucleotides outside the gene matches: 4. The CDR3 sequence is 15 residues long. From germline, CDR1 is SGHAT and CDR2 FQNNGV. The CDR3 nucleotides read TGTGCCAGCAGCTACCGACAGGGGGAGAACACTGAAGCTTTCTTT. Protein: CASSYRQGENTEAFF.

J is TRBJ2-2 and V is TRBV5-6, with TRBD2 as a possible D gene (5 bases). CDR1 SGHDT and CDR2 YYEEEE come from the germline V gene. Between the trimmed V and J ends, which lost 3 bases and 0 bases, there was a span of 6 bases. The CDR3 is made up of 14 amino acids. CDR3 sequence (DNA): TGTGCCAGCAGCTCCGGGACGAACACCGGGGAGCTGTTTTTT. Its protein product is CASSSGTNTGELFF.

As DNA, the CDR3 is TGTGCCTGGGGGGACAGAGGGAAGGAAGCTTTCTTT. The encoded protein is CAWGDRGKEAFF. This rearrangement joins TRBV30 to TRBJ1-1, with 7 bases identical to TRBD1. Germline-derived CDR1 and CDR2 are GTSNPN and SVGIG (reference sequence). The CDR3 sequence is 12 residues long. Trimming took 5 bases from V and 8 from J; bases not matched to a gene: 8.

The chain is built from TRBV15 and TRBJ1-2, with D uncertain. V shed 4 bases and J shed 8 bases, with 14 bases lying between them. This CDR3 region has 13 residues. CDR1 is LNHNV, CDR2 YYDKDF, per germline (reference sequence). In nucleotides, the CDR3 is TGTGCCACCAGCAAGTATGCCCTGAGGGGCTACACCTTC. Translated, it gives CATSKYALRGYTF.

The chain employs TRBV6-5 and TRBJ1-1, with 7 nucleotides matching TRBD1. The CDR3 covers 12 residues. V gave up 2 bases and J gave up 11 bases; unmatched junction bases: 5. Germline values: CDR1 MNHEY, CDR2 SVGAGI. The CDR3 coding sequence is TGTGCCAGCAGTTACCGAACAGGGGTGGCTTTCTTT. Amino acid sequence: CASSYRTGVAFF.

This clone was found a few times. V is TRBV27 and J is TRBJ1-2; D is unresolved. Looked up from germline, CDR1 is MNHEY and CDR2 is SMNVEV (reference sequence). The length of the CDR3 is 14 residues. Trimming left V 2 bases short and J 6 bases short, with 13 bases between. The CDR3 DNA is TGTGCCAGCAGTTTAATGCCCAGGAGGGATGGCTACACCTTC. It is translated as CASSLMPRRDGYTF.

The V and J genes are TRBV7-2 and TRBJ1-1; possible D gene TRBD1, 5 bases. Germline values: CDR1 SGHTA, CDR2 FQGNSA. V lost 5 bases, J lost 4 bases, and 23 bases lay in between. The CDR3 is made up of 17 amino acids. CDR3 DNA: TGTGCCAGCAGCCCCGATGGCAGGGCCCTGGGGGGCACTGAAGCTTTCTTT. Its protein is CASSPDGRALGGTEAFF.

This clone was seen more than once but under ten times. V and J are TRBV9 and TRBJ2-7; 7 bases align to TRBD2. Germline assignment: CDR1 SGDLS and CDR2 YYNGEE. With V trimmed by 0 bases and J by 2 bases, 2 bases remained unmatched. CDR3 length: 14 amino acids. The CDR3 DNA follows: TGTGCCAGCAGCGTAGTCGCGGGGGCCTACGAGCAGTACTTC. As protein: CASSVVAGAYEQYF.

The chain carries TRBV27 and TRBJ1-2; D gene uncertain. Trimming cost V 3 bases and J 2 bases, with 13 bases left between them. Looked up from germline, CDR1 is MNHEY and CDR2 is SMNVEV (reference sequence). This CDR3 contains 15 residues. CDR3: CASSFSGGVNYGYTF. CDR3 coding DNA: TGTGCCAGCAGTTTTTCGGGCGGGGTGAACTATGGCTACACCTTC.

The V and J genes are TRBV30 and TRBJ2-2; 12 bases align to TRBD2. This CDR3 has 16 residues. Germline-derived CDR1 and CDR2 are GTSNPN and SVGIG (reference sequence). Trimming removed 0 bases from V and 6 bases from J; junction bases left unmatched: 5. CDR3 protein: CAWSVRLAGAAGELFF. The DNA of the CDR3 is TGTGCCTGGAGTGTACGACTAGCGGGGGCAGCCGGGGAGCTGTTTTTT.

This chain joins TRBV12-5 and TRBJ1-2; TRBD1 agrees at 9 bases. J was trimmed by 4 bases and V by 1 base; bases with no gene match: 7. The V gene's germline CDR1 is LGHNT and CDR2 FRNRAP. The CDR3 consists of 16 residues. In DNA, the CDR3 is TGTGCTAGTGGTTTGGGATTTACGGGACAGGGCTATGGCTACACCTTC. Residues: CASGLGFTGQGYGYTF.

This clone was picked up one time. The rearrangement links TRBV5-1 to TRBJ1-2; D uncertain. CDR1 and CDR2 (germline): SGHRS, YFSETQ. Trimming cost V 0 bases and J 8 bases, with 14 bases left between them. The CDR3 consists of 14 residues. The CDR3 reads CASSLGTPGSGYTF. DNA of the CDR3: TGCGCCAGCAGCTTGGGGACTCCCGGTTCGGGCTACACCTTC.

The genes are TRBV27 and TRBJ1-5, with D tentatively TRBD1 (5 bases). The V end was cut by 7 bases, the J end by 2 bases, with 9 bases between. The CDR3 runs to 13 residues. The germline CDR1 and CDR2 sequences are MNHEY and SMNVEV (reference sequence). The CDR3 loop reads CASKGRGNQPQHF. Written as DNA, the CDR3 is TGTGCCAGCAAGGGGCGAGGCAATCAGCCCCAGCATTTT.

The rearrangement uses TRBV30 and TRBJ2-7; the match to TRBD2 covers 7 bases. The CDR3 sequence is 12 residues long. V was pared by 4 bases and J by 5 bases, with 5 bases of the junction left unmatched. Germline V CDR1 and CDR2: GTSNPN, SVGIG (reference sequence). CDR3 in DNA: TGTGCCTGGAATCGGGAGGTACACGAGCAGTACTTC. Its protein is CAWNREVHEQYF. The full variable domain, completed using reference TRBV30 and TRBJ2-7, is SQTIHQWPATLVQPVGSPLSLECTVEGTSNPNLYWYRQAAGRGLQLLFYSVGIGQISSEVPQNLSASRPQDRQFILSSKKLLLSDSGFYLCAWNREVHEQYFGPGTRLTVT.

The rearrangement uses TRBV21-1 and TRBJ1-6; the DNA was not compared with TRBD1, the D call given in the table. TRBV21-1 is a known pseudogene. The CDR3 runs to 14 residues. CDR3 loop: CASSTQNRYSPLHF. The CDR3, as DNA: TGTGCCAGCAGCACCCAAAACAGGTATTCACCCCTCCACTTT.

This clone was seen only once. The chain uses TRBV29-1 and TRBJ2-6, with D unclear. CDR3 size: 13 residues. Germline loops: CDR1 SQVTM, CDR2 ANQGSEA. V lost 7 bases and J 1 base, leaving 8 bases between the germline ends. The CDR3 protein is CSATPSGANVLTF. The CDR3 bases are TGCAGCGCCACACCATCTGGGGCCAACGTCCTGACTTTC.

The chain combines TRBV2 with TRBJ2-7; a weak D match, TRBD1 (6 bases). CDR3 length: 17 amino acids. Germline V gene lookup returns CDR1 SNHLY and CDR2 FYNNEI. V was clipped by 11 bases and J by 2 bases, with 28 bases between them. CDR3 nucleotides: TGTGCCGGTCAGGGGTCTCTTGGGTTCGGATTGGCCTACGAGCAGTACTTC. This codes for CAGQGSLGFGLAYEQYF.

The chain combines TRBV4-1 with TRBJ1-6; D remains ambiguous. CDR3 length: 14 residues. Germline-derived CDR1 and CDR2 are MGHRA and YSYEKL. V was clipped by 8 bases and J by 4 bases, with 12 bases between them. The CDR3 nucleotides are TGCGCCAGCCATGCGGAACGTTATAATTCACCCCTCCACTTT. Translated, it gives CASHAERYNSPLHF.

This clone was seen more than once but under ten times. The chain uses TRBV6-1 and TRBJ1-6, with 7 nucleotides matching TRBD1. The V and J ends lost 1 base and 6 bases, in that order; junction bases with no gene match: 3. CDR3 length: 15 amino acids. Germline lookup yields CDR1 MNHNS and CDR2 SASEGT. The CDR3 DNA reads as TGTGCCAGCAGTGAAGGGCAGGGGGGTAATTCACCCCTCCACTTT. It specifies CASSEGQGGNSPLHF.

The chain has TRBV2 and TRBJ1-1, with 9 bases identical to TRBD1. CDR3 length: 13 residues. Germline CDR1 is SNHLY and CDR2 is FYNNEI. Unmatched junction bases numbered 5, after V lost 6 bases and J lost 6 bases. CDR3 bases: TGTGCCAGCAGGGAGGACAGGGGCGCTGAAGCTTTCTTT. Its protein product is CASREDRGAEAFF.

The V gene is TRBV6-5, the J gene TRBJ1-1; D gene uncertain. The CDR3 runs 15 residues. The germline gives CDR1 MNHEY, CDR2 SVGAGI. V was shortened by 6 bases and J by 1 base, with 15 bases between the two germline ends. The CDR3 loop reads CASRQALMKNTEAFF. Here the CDR3 DNA reads TGTGCCAGCAGGCAAGCCCTGATGAAGAACACTGAAGCTTTCTTT.

The chain links TRBV19 to TRBJ1-5, with TRBD1 as a possible D gene (5 bases). V lost 2 bases and J lost 9, with 14 bases in between. Germline V CDR1 and CDR2: LNHDA, SQIVND (reference sequence). The CDR3 is 14 residues long. The CDR3 sequence is CASSISDSLGPQHF. CDR3 sequence (DNA): TGTGCCAGTAGTATAAGCGACAGTTTGGGGCCCCAGCATTTT.

The chain employs TRBV11-2 and TRBJ1-2; D is unresolved. Trimming pared 0 bases from V and 0 bases from J, leaving 8 bases between. The CDR3 extends over 15 amino acids. CDR1 and CDR2 (germline): SGHAT, FQNNGV. CDR3 sequence: CASSLDTVPNYGYTF. The CDR3 DNA is TGTGCCAGCAGCTTAGACACGGTACCTAACTATGGCTACACCTTC.

The genes are TRBV19 and TRBJ1-2; TRBD1 aligns across 7 bases. CDR1 and CDR2 from the germline V gene are LNHDA and SQIVND (reference sequence). V shed 5 bases and J 3 bases; nucleotides not matched to a gene: 18. CDR3 size: 18 residues. CDR3 bases: TGTGCCAGTAGTCCCCTACTTTCAACAGGGGAATCTCACTATGGCTACACCTTC. Translation gives CASSPLLSTGESHYGYTF.

About this clone: Different DNA sequences within this sample yield the same CDR3. The CDR3 loop is CASSLRTVNYGYTF. The CDR3 DNA sequence: TGTGCCAGCAGCTTGCGCACTGTTAACTATGGCTACACCTTC. The chain has TRBV5-4 and TRBJ1-2; D is uncertain. The V and J ends lost 1 base and 1 base respectively, with 8 bases between them. The CDR3 runs to 14 residues. CDR1 and CDR2 from the germline V gene are SGHNT and YYREEE (reference sequence).

The genes are TRBV6-5 and TRBJ1-1; D ambiguous. The CDR3 extends over 13 amino acids. CDR1 MNHEY and CDR2 SVGAGI come from the germline V gene. Trimming removed 7 bases from V and 2 bases from J, with 11 bases in between. For the CDR3, the DNA is TGTGCCAGCACTCGTGAGAGAAACACTGAAGCTTTCTTT. Amino acid sequence: CASTRERNTEAFF.